This T cell receptor (beta chain) was retrieved from a study of identifying expanded T cells in peripheral blood. Germline CDR1 SNHLY, CDR2 FYNNEI. The CDR3 is 14 amino acids. Trimming shortened V by 7 bases and J by 5 bases, and 14 bases separated the two germline ends. General observations from the study: Variance in clone template counts between roughly 2-week samples significantly increased with total template count across all healthy donors.

Some clones are missing from TCRdb's copy, which holds only in-frame ones; the method was immunoSEQ multiplex PCR. Of approximately 100,000 clones listed, around 89% are singletons. No infections or other immune events were documented during collection. A note on this clone: Its specificity is not known.

J is TRBJ2-2 and V is TRBV2; D remains unclear. This TCR came from a person aged 18-70 years in good health. Sequencing was performed on blood. In DNA, the CDR3 is TGTGCCAGCATATTAGAGACGGGTACCGGGGAGCTGTTTTTT. Its protein product is CASILETGTGELFF.